One sample yielded the 17 T cell receptor beta chains listed below, sequenced in a study of patients and donors after allogeneic stem cell transplantation. TCRdb used MiXCR to reprocess the RT-PCR reads, holding one entry per CDR3 protein. The sample carries 410,000 or so distinct CDR3 sequences, 16% recorded once. Sequencing used blood, either unsorted or a sorted T cell fraction (not recorded which). The receptors derive from a human donor who was either an allogeneic HSCT recipient or a stem cell or donor lymphocyte infusion donor (not recorded which). It is not recorded whose cells these are; they may come from a transplant donor.

J is TRBJ1-5 and V is TRBV20-1; D remains ambiguous. The ends were cut back, 1 base at V and 6 bases at J, with 10 bases in the middle. This CDR3 has 13 amino acids. Germline loops: CDR1 DFQATT, CDR2 SNEGSKA (reference sequence). Here the CDR3 DNA reads TGCAGTGCTAGAGGGTCGGAGGGTCAGCCCCAGCATTTT. It codes for CSARGSEGQPQHF.

The J gene is TRBJ2-7, the V gene TRBV20-1; no definite D call. The CDR3 consists of 14 residues. Trimming took off 4 bases at V and 2 bases at J, with 15 bases between the two ends. Germline values: CDR1 DFQATT, CDR2 SNEGSKA (reference sequence). CDR3 DNA: TGCAGTGCTATAAGACCCGGGTACACCTACGAGCAGTACTTC. Translation gives CSAIRPGYTYEQYF.

This clonotype was detected a few times. The chain is built from TRBV19 and TRBJ2-3; D is ambiguous. V was trimmed by 5 bases and J by 2 bases, leaving 11 bases between them. The length of the CDR3 is 14 residues. Germline loops: CDR1 LNHDA, CDR2 SQIVND (reference sequence). CDR3 sequence: CASSAEAYTDTQYF. CDR3 nucleotide sequence: TGTGCCAGTAGTGCAGAGGCTTACACAGATACGCAGTATTTT.

The V gene is TRBV7-9, the J gene TRBJ2-1; the D gene is possibly TRBD1 (6 bases). Trimming left V 1 base short and J 6 bases short, with 13 bases between. Per the germline V gene, CDR1 is SEHNR and CDR2 is FQNEAQ (reference sequence). This CDR3 comprises 15 residues. Here the CDR3 reads CASSLVQGPPNEQFF. Written as DNA, the CDR3 is TGTGCCAGCAGCTTAGTACAGGGACCCCCCAATGAGCAGTTCTTC.

This chain joins TRBV27 and TRBJ2-1; possible D gene TRBD2, 5 bases. V was shortened by 0 bases and J by 6 bases, with 33 bases between the two germline ends. CDR1 and CDR2 (germline): MNHEY, SMNVEV (reference sequence). The CDR3 consists of 22 residues. CDR3 loop: CASSLSRVAIVSGSRPLNEQFF. The DNA of the CDR3 is TGTGCCAGCAGTTTATCGAGGGTCGCGATCGTAAGCGGATCCCGGCCCCTCAATGAGCAGTTCTTC.

This clonotype was counted at least ten times. This chain connects TRBV4-3 to TRBJ1-4; D not certain. This CDR3 region has 16 residues. CDR1 and CDR2 (germline): LGHNA, YSLEER. Trimming took 1 base from V and 8 from J, leaving 17 bases between them. The CDR3 bases are TGCGCCAGCAGCCAAGTACGGCCGGGGTTAAGCGAAAAACTGTTTTTT. As protein: CASSQVRPGLSEKLFF.

This clonotype was seen ten or more times. The rearrangement links TRBV30 to TRBJ2-7; no clear D. Germline values: CDR1 GTSNPN, CDR2 SVGIG (reference sequence). V dropped 5 bases and J dropped 5 bases, with 7 bases sitting between them. The CDR3 is 10 residues long. This CDR3 is CAWGRHEQYF. CDR3 nucleotides: TGTGCCTGGGGCCGGCACGAGCAGTACTTC.

The table lists this clonotype with many counts. The V call is TRBV5-1, the J call TRBJ2-1, with 7 bases lining up with TRBD2. V dropped 4 bases and J dropped 9; count of bases not matched to a gene: 10. The germline gives CDR1 SGHRS, CDR2 YFSETQ. The CDR3 has 14 residues. The CDR3 nucleotides are TGCGCCAGCAGCGCAGGACTAGGAATCGGTGAGCAGTTCTTC. This translates into CASSAGLGIGEQFF.

This clonotype was recorded many times. The chain couples TRBV5-1 to TRBJ2-4; either TRBD1 or TRBD2 may fit D (7 bases each). The CDR3 runs to 17 residues. Trimming pared 0 bases from V and 8 bases from J, leaving 21 bases between. CDR1 is SGHRS and CDR2 is YFSETQ in the germline V gene. Here the CDR3 DNA reads TGCGCCAGCAGCTTGGCCCGGGACAGTGCCCGGGGGGACATTCAGTACTTC. It yields the protein CASSLARDSARGDIQYF.

Only a few counts were recorded for this clonotype. This chain connects TRBV20-1 to TRBJ1-2; D not certain. The V end lost 6 bases, the J end lost 7 bases, and 12 bases lay between the germline ends. The V gene's germline CDR1 is DFQATT and CDR2 SNEGSKA (reference sequence). The CDR3 loop spans 11 amino acids. The CDR3 region has the DNA TGCAGTGCGTTTTTAATCTCTGGCTACACCTTC. Its translation is CSAFLISGYTF.

This clonotype was recorded only once. The CDR3 DNA follows: TGTGCCAGCACCCGGAAGAGCTACAATGAGCAGTTCTTC. Translation gives CASTRKSYNEQFF. The V call is TRBV2, the J call TRBJ2-1; D gene uncertain. The CDR3 has 13 residues. CDR1 is SNHLY, CDR2 FYNNEI, per germline. The ends were cut back, 7 bases at V and 3 bases at J, with 10 bases in the middle.

This clonotype was seen a handful of times. The chain employs TRBV6-1 and TRBJ2-2, with D perhaps TRBD1 (6 bases). Germline loops: CDR1 MNHNS, CDR2 SASEGT. The CDR3 extends over 12 amino acids. V was cut by 10 bases and J by 6 bases, with 12 bases left in between. CDR3: CANRALAGELFF. For the CDR3, the DNA is TGTGCCAACAGGGCGTTAGCCGGGGAGCTGTTTTTT.

The chain is built from TRBV18 and TRBJ2-7, with 15 bases aligning to TRBD2. J was trimmed by 0 bases and V by 1 base; bases with no gene match: 1. This CDR3 is built from 17 residues. CDR1 is KGHSH and CDR2 is LQKENI in the germline V gene. Here the CDR3 DNA reads TGTGCCAGCTCACCACTGGGACTAGCGGGGGGCTCCTACGAGCAGTACTTC. Translated: CASSPLGLAGGSYEQYF.

The J gene is TRBJ2-2, the V gene TRBV4-1; 12 positions match TRBD2. CDR1 and CDR2 (germline): MGHRA, YSYEKL. The junction had 6 bases not matched to a gene; V was cut back by 2 bases and J by 5 bases. This CDR3 has 17 amino acids. CDR3 in DNA: TGCGCCAGCAGCCAAATCCTAGCGGGAGGGAAAACCGGGGAGCTGTTTTTT. Its protein is CASSQILAGGKTGELFF.

This clonotype was seen ten or more times. This chain links TRBV9 with TRBJ1-1; 9 nucleotides agree with TRBD1. The V gene's germline CDR1 is SGDLS and CDR2 YYNGEE. Trimming took 7 bases from V and 5 from J; bases not matched to a gene: 9. This CDR3 is 14 amino acids long. CDR3 in amino acids: CASGSGTGSTEAFF. Here the CDR3 DNA reads TGTGCCAGCGGCTCCGGGACAGGGAGTACTGAAGCTTTCTTT.

This clonotype showed up just a few times. The chain combines TRBV20-1 with TRBJ2-2; D remains unclear. CDR1 DFQATT and CDR2 SNEGSKA come from the germline V gene (reference sequence). Trimming stripped 5 bases from V and 1 base from J, with 11 bases between. The CDR3 extends over 14 amino acids. The chain's CDR3 is CSAGRVLNTGELFF. CDR3 DNA sequence: TGCAGTGCTGGCCGGGTTCTGAACACCGGGGAGCTGTTTTTT.

This chain's CDR3 is CASSQDPGFGNSPLHF. CDR3 coding DNA: TGTGCCAGCAGCCAAGACCCAGGGTTTGGGAATTCACCCCTCCACTTT. The chain combines TRBV4-2 with TRBJ1-6; maybe TRBD1 (5 bases). CDR3 length equals 16 residues. Germline CDR1 and CDR2: LGHNA and YNFKEQ. V was clipped by 0 bases and J by 7 bases, with 13 bases between them.